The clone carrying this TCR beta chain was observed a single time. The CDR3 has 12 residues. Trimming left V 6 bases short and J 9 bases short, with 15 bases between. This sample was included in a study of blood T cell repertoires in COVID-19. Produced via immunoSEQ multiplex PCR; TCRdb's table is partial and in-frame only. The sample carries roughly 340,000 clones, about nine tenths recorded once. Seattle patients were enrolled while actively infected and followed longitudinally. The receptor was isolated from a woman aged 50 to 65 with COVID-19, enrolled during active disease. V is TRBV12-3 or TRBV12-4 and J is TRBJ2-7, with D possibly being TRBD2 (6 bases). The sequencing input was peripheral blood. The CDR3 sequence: CASRPGTLGQYF. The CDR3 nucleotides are TGTGCCAGCAGACCCGGGACTCTGGGGCAGTACTTC.